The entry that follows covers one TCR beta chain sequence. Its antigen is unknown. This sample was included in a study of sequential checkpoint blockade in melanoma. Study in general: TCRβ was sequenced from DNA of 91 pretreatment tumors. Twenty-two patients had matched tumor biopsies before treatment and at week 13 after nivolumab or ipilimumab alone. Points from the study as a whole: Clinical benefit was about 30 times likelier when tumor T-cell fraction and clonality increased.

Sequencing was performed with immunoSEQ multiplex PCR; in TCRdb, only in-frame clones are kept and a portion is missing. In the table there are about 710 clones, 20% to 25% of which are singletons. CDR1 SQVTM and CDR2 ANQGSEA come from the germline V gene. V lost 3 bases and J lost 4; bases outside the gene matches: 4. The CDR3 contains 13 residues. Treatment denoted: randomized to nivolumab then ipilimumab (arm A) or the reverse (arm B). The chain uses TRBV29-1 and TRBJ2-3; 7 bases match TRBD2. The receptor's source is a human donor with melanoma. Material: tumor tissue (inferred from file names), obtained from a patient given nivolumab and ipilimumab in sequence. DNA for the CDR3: TGCAGCGTTGAGGGAGGGTCGTCAGATACGCAGTATTTT. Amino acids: CSVEGGSSDTQYF.